The 16 T cell receptor beta chains below come from one sample, sequenced in a study of identical twins. One entry per CDR3 protein, called by TCRdb with MiXCR from the 5' RACE reads. The sample holds about 720,000 distinct CDR3 sequences; under 9% are singletons and the top ten take 0.85% to 1%. The same data also went into a second study, on yellow fever vaccine responses in identical twins.

Material: PBMCs. All receptors derive from a woman aged 18-29 years in good health.

V gene TRBV12-3 or TRBV12-4 combines with J gene TRBJ2-7; perhaps TRBD2 as D (5 bases). This CDR3 is built from 14 residues. Between the trimmed V and J ends, which lost 3 bases and 6 bases, there was a span of 15 bases. CDR3 DNA sequence: TGTGCCAGCAGTTTGGCGGGTGTTTATGGCGAGCAGTACTTC. Its translation: CASSLAGVYGEQYF.

This clonotype has just a few counts. V is TRBV19 and J is TRBJ2-1; 9 nucleotides match TRBD1. Trimming removed 6 bases from V and 4 bases from J; junction bases left unmatched: 13. The CDR3 is 17 amino acids. Germline V gene sequence: CDR1 LNHDA, CDR2 SQIVND (reference sequence). CDR3 region: CASRSIVRDREYNEQFF. DNA of the CDR3: TGTGCCAGTAGAAGCATCGTCCGGGACAGGGAATACAATGAGCAGTTCTTC.

The chain joins TRBV20-1 to TRBJ2-1, with TRBD2 matching over 8 bases. The ends lost 2 bases at V and 9 bases at J; junction bases unmatched: 12. The CDR3 extends over 15 amino acids. Germline V lookup: CDR1 DFQATT, CDR2 SNEGSKA (reference sequence). The CDR3 region has the DNA TGCAGTGCTAGACGGGAGGGGGTAAGGTCGGGTGAGCAGTTCTTC. Its protein is CSARREGVRSGEQFF.

This clonotype was counted a few times. The chain is built from TRBV2 and TRBJ2-7; 13 positions agree with TRBD2. The germline V gene encodes CDR1 SNHLY and CDR2 FYNNEI. V trimming: 4 bases; J trimming: 8 bases; junction bases outside the gene matches: 5. This CDR3 comprises 14 residues. Written as DNA, the CDR3 is TGTGCCAGCAGTGGGGGACTAGCGGGGACCCAGCAGTACTTC. Protein: CASSGGLAGTQQYF.

The sample holds a few counts of this clonotype. This chain joins TRBV7-2 and TRBJ2-5; 7 bases agree with TRBD2. With V trimmed by 4 bases and J by 4 bases, 3 bases remained unmatched. CDR3 size: 13 residues. Germline V gene sequence: CDR1 SGHTA, CDR2 FQGNSA. In DNA, the CDR3 is TGTGCCAGCAGCTGGCGCGGGGGAGAGACCCAGTACTTC. It encodes CASSWRGGETQYF.

This clonotype was counted only a few times. The V call is TRBV6-6, the J call TRBJ1-5; no definite D call. Trimming cost V 11 bases and J 2 bases, with 10 bases left between them. The CDR3 extends over 12 amino acids. Germline V lookup: CDR1 MNHNY, CDR2 SVGAGI (reference sequence). This chain's CDR3 is CAGGRGNQPQHF. CDR3 bases: TGTGCCGGAGGAAGGGGCAATCAGCCCCAGCATTTT.

This clonotype was counted a few times. The rearrangement uses TRBV6-1 and TRBJ2-2; the D gene is possibly TRBD2 (6 bases). Germline V CDR1 and CDR2: MNHNS, SASEGT. The V gene lost 6 bases and the J gene lost 7 bases, with 21 bases spanning the gap. The CDR3 sequence is 16 residues long. DNA for the CDR3: TGTGCCAGCAGCCCCGGGACTTGGCGAAGTAACGGGGAGCTGTTTTTT. This translates into CASSPGTWRSNGELFF.

The chain couples TRBV6-1 to TRBJ2-7, with 12 nucleotides matching TRBD2. Unmatched junction bases numbered 16, after V lost 5 bases and J lost 2 bases. CDR1 MNHNS and CDR2 SASEGT come from the germline V gene. This CDR3 has 19 amino acids. The CDR3 nucleotides read TGTGCCAGCAGTCCCAGGGATCCGACTAGCGGGGGCGAAGCCTACGAGCAGTACTTC. It encodes CASSPRDPTSGGEAYEQYF.

This clonotype was counted between two and nine times. CDR3 coding DNA: TGCAGCGTTGTCGGGACAGGGGTTTACGAGCAGTACTTC. It encodes CSVVGTGVYEQYF. The chain links TRBV29-1 to TRBJ2-7, with TRBD1 matching 10 bases. Germline V CDR1 and CDR2: SQVTM, ANQGSEA. The V gene end was trimmed by 4 bases and the J gene end by 4 bases; junction bases not matched to a gene: 4. This CDR3 has 13 residues.

Ten or more counts support this clonotype. The chain links TRBV7-9 to TRBJ1-4, with a possible D match to TRBD1 (6 bases). Trimming took 5 bases from V and 11 from J, leaving 12 bases between them. This CDR3 region has 12 residues. Germline CDR1 and CDR2: SEHNR and FQNEAQ (reference sequence). The CDR3 protein is CASSTGQPKLFF. The CDR3 nucleotides read TGTGCCAGCAGCACAGGACAGCCGAAACTGTTTTTT. The full variable domain, completed using reference TRBV7-9 and TRBJ1-4, is DTGVSQNPRHKITKRGQNVTFRCDPISEHNRLYWYRQTLGQGPEFLTYFQNEAQLEKSRLLSDRFSAERPKGSFSTLEIQRTEQGDSAMYLCASSTGQPKLFFGSGTQLSVL.

This clonotype was seen repeatedly, ten times or more. This chain links TRBV7-9 with TRBJ2-1; 12 bases are a match to TRBD2. The V gene's germline CDR1 is SEHNR and CDR2 FQNEAQ (reference sequence). Germline trimming cut 5 bases from V and 9 bases from J; bases unmatched to any gene: 11. The CDR3 is 16 amino acids. The CDR3, as DNA: TGTGCCAGCAGCGCAACTAGCGGGAGGCCCCGGGGTGAGCAGTTCTTC. Amino acid sequence: CASSATSGRPRGEQFF.

The V gene is TRBV7-2, the J gene TRBJ2-3, with 15 bases fitting TRBD2. The CDR3 runs 16 residues. Germline V gene sequence: CDR1 SGHTA, CDR2 FQGNSA. J lost 10 bases, V lost 6 bases, and 11 bases had no gene match. Here the CDR3 DNA reads TGTGCCAGCAGATCTGGACTAGCGGGAGGGACGGATCCGCAGTATTTT. Protein sequence: CASRSGLAGGTDPQYF. The complete variable domain, with remaining parts taken from reference TRBV7-2 and TRBJ2-3, reads GAGVSQSPSNKVTEKGKDVELRCDPISGHTALYWYRQSLGQGLEFLIYFQGNSAPDKSGLPSDRFSAERTGGSVSTLTIQRTQQEDSAVYLCASRSGLAGGTDPQYFGPGTRLTVL.

The genes are TRBV10-3 and TRBJ2-4; D is ambiguous. This CDR3 is 13 amino acids long. The germline gives CDR1 ENHRY, CDR2 SYGVKD. V lost 0 bases, J lost 4 bases, and 4 bases lay in between. The CDR3 DNA follows: TGTGCCATCAGTGAGTCGGGGAAAAACATTCAGTACTTC. This encodes CAISESGKNIQYF.

This clonotype was counted only a few times. This chain uses TRBV7-2 with TRBJ1-1, with no clear D. Germline V gives CDR1 SGHTA, CDR2 FQGNSA. With 5 bases removed from V and 6 bases from J, the gap between germline ends came to 16 bases. The CDR3 is 14 amino acids. The CDR3 sequence is CASSLLWVRSEAFF. The CDR3 DNA reads TGTGCCAGCAGCCTCCTGTGGGTTCGGTCTGAAGCTTTCTTT.

This clonotype was picked up a small number of times. The rearrangement uses TRBV6-2 or TRBV6-3 and TRBJ2-6; a possible D gene is TRBD1 (5 bases). Germline V gene data show CDR1 as MNHEY and CDR2 as SVGEGT. The CDR3 totals 15 residues. With 7 bases removed from V and 0 bases from J, the gap between germline ends came to 10 bases. CDR3 sequence reads: CASTGLDSGANVLTF. The CDR3 nucleotides are TGTGCCAGCACAGGGCTAGACTCTGGGGCCAACGTCCTGACTTTC.

This clonotype was detected only a few times. The chain has TRBV6-1 and TRBJ2-2; D unclear. The CDR3 consists of 16 residues. Germline V CDR1 and CDR2: MNHNS, SASEGT. Trimming pared 8 bases from V and 4 bases from J, leaving 20 bases between. The CDR3 reads CASLPLEDRSTGELFF. The DNA for the CDR3 is TGTGCCAGCCTCCCCCTAGAGGACCGAAGCACCGGGGAGCTGTTTTTT.